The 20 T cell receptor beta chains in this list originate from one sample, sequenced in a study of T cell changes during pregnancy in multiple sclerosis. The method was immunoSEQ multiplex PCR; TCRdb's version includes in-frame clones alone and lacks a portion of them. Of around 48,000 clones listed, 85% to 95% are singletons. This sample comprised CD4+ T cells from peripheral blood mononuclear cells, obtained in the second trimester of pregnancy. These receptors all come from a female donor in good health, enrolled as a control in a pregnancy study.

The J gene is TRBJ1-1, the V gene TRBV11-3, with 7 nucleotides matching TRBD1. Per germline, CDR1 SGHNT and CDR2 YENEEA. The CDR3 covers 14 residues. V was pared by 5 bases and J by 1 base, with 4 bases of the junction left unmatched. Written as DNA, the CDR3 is TGTGCCAGCAGCCCCCGGACAGGGAACACTGAAGCTTTCTTT. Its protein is CASSPRTGNTEAFF.

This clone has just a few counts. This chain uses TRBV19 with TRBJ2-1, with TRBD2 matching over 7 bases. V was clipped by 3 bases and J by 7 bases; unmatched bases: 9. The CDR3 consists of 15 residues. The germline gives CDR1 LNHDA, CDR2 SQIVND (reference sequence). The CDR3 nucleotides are TGTGCCAGTAGTATCCCAGCGGGATTAGGGAATGAGCAGTTCTTC. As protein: CASSIPAGLGNEQFF. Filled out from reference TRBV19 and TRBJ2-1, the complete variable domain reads DGGITQSPKYLFRKEGQNVTLSCEQNLNHDAMYWYRQDPGQGLRLIYYSQIVNDFQKGDIAEGYSVSREKKESFPLTVTSAQKNPTAFYLCASSIPAGLGNEQFFGPGTRLTVL.

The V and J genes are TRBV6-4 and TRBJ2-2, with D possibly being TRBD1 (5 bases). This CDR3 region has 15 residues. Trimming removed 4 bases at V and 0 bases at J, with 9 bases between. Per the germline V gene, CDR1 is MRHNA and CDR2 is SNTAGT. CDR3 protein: CASSATVANTGELFF. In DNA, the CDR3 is TGTGCCAGCAGTGCGACAGTCGCGAACACCGGGGAGCTGTTTTTT.

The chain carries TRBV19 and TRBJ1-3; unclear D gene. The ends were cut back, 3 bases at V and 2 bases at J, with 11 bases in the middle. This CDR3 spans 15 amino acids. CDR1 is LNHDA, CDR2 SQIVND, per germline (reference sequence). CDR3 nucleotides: TGTGCCAGTAGTATTTTACAGCAACCTGGAAACACCATATATTTT. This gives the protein CASSILQQPGNTIYF.

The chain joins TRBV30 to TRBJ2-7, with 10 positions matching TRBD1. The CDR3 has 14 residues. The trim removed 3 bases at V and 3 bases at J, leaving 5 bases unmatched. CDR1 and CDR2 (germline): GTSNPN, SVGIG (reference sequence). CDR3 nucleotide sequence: TGTGCCTGGAGCGTAGGGGACAGGGGCTACGAGCAGTACTTC. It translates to CAWSVGDRGYEQYF. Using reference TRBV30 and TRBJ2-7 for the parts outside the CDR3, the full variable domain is SQTIHQWPATLVQPVGSPLSLECTVEGTSNPNLYWYRQAAGRGLQLLFYSVGIGQISSEVPQNLSASRPQDRQFILSSKKLLLSDSGFYLCAWSVGDRGYEQYFGPGTRLTVT.

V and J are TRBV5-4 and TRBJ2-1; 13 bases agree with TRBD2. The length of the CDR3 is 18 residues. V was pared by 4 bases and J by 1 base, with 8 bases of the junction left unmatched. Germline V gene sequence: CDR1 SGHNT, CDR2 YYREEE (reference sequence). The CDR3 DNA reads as TGTGCCAGCAGCCAGGCGGCGGGACTAGCGGGATCCTACAATGAGCAGTTCTTC. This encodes CASSQAAGLAGSYNEQFF.

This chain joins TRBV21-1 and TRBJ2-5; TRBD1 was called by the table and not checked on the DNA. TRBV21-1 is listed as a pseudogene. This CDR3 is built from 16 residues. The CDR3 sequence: CASSKAARVFEGTQYF. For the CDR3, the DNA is TGTGCCAGCAGCAAAGCGGCCAGGGTCTTTGAAGGGACCCAGTACTTC.

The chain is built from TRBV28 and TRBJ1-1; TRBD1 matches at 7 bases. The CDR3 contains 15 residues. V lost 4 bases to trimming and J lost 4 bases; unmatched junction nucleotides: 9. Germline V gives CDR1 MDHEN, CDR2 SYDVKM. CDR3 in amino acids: CASSYAPGQVTEAFF. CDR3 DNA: TGTGCCAGCAGTTACGCGCCCGGACAGGTCACTGAAGCTTTCTTT. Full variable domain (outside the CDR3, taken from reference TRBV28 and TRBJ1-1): DVKVTQSSRYLVKRTGEKVFLECVQDMDHENMFWYRQDPGLGLRLIYFSYDVKMKEKGDIPEGYSVSREKKERFSLILESASTNQTSMYLCASSYAPGQVTEAFFGQGTRLTVV.

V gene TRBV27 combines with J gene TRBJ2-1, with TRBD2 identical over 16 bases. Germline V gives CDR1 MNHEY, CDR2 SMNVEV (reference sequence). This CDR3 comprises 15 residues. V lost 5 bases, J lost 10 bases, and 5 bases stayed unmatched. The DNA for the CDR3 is TGTGCCAGCAGTGCGGGACTAGCGGGAGGGCGGGAGCAGTTCTTC. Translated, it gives CASSAGLAGGREQFF.

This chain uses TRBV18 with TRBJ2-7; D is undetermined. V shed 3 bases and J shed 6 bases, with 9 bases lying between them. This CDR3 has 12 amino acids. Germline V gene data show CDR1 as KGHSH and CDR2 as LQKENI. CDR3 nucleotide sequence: TGTGCCAGCTCACCTGAGAAGCTCGAGCAGTACTTC. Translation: CASSPEKLEQYF. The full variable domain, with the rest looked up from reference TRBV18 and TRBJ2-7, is NAGVMQNPRHLVRRRGQEARLRCSPMKGHSHVYWYRQLPEEGLKFMVYLQKENIIDESGMPKERFSAEFPKEGPSILRIQQVVRGDSAAYFCASSPEKLEQYFGPGTRLTVT.

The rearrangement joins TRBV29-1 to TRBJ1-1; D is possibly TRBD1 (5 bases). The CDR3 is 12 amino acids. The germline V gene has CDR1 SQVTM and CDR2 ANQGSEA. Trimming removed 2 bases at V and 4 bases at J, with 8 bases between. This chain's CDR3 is CSVESGGTEAFF. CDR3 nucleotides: TGCAGCGTTGAATCCGGGGGCACTGAAGCTTTCTTT. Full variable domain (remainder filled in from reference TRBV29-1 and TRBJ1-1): SAVISQKPSRDICQRGTSLTIQCQVDSQVTMMFWYRQQPGQSLTLIATANQGSEATYESGFVIDKFPISRPNLTFSTLTVSNMSPEDSSIYLCSVESGGTEAFFGQGTRLTVV.

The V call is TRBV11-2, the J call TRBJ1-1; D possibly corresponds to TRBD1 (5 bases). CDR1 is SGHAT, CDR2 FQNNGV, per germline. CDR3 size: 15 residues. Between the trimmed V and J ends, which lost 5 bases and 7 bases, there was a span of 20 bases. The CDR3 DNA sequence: TGTGCCAGCAGCCCCCTTAGGGGCCACTCCTTTGAAGCTTTCTTT. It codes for CASSPLRGHSFEAFF. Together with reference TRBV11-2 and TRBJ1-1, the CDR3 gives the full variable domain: EAGVAQSPRYKIIEKRQSVAFWCNPISGHATLYWYQQILGQGPKLLIQFQNNGVVDDSQLPKDRFSAERLKGVDSTLKIQPAKLEDSAVYLCASSPLRGHSFEAFFGQGTRLTVV.

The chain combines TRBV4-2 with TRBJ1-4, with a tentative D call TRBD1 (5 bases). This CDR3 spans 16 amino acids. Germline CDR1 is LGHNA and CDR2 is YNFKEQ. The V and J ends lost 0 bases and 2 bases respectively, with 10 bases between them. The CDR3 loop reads CASSQDQGGTNEKLFF. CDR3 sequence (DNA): TGTGCCAGCAGCCAAGATCAGGGAGGCACTAATGAAAAACTGTTTTTT.

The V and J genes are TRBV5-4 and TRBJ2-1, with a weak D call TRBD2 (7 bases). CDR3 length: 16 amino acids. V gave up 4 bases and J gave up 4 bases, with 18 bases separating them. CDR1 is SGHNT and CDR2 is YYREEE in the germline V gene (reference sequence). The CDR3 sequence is CASSEGGSGLYNEQFF. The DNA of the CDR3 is TGTGCCAGCAGCGAGGGGGGGAGCGGGCTTTACAATGAGCAGTTCTTC.

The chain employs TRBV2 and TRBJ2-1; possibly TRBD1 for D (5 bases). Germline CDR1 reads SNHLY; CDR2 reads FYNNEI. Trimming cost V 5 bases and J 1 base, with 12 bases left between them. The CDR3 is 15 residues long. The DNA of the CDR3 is TGTGCCAGCAGTTTGACAGCCCCATCCTACAATGAGCAGTTCTTC. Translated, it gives CASSLTAPSYNEQFF.

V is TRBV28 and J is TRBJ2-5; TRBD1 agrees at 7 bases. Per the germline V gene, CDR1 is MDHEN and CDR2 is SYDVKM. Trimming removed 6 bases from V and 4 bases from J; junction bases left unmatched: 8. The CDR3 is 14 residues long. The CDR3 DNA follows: TGTGCCAGCAGGGGTTGGACAGGACCAGAGACCCAGTACTTC. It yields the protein CASRGWTGPETQYF.

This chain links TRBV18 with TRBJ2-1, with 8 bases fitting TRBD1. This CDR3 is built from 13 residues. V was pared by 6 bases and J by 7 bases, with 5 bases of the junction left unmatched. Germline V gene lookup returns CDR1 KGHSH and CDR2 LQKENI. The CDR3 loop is CASSRDRTNEQFF. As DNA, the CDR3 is TGTGCCAGCTCCCGGGACAGGACGAATGAGCAGTTCTTC.

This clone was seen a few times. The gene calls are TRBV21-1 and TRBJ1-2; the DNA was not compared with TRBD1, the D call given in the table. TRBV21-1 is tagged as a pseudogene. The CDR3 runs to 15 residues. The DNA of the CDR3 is TGTGCCAGCCCTCCCGGACAGGGAGTTTCCTATGGCTACACCTTC. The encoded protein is CASPPGQGVSYGYTF.

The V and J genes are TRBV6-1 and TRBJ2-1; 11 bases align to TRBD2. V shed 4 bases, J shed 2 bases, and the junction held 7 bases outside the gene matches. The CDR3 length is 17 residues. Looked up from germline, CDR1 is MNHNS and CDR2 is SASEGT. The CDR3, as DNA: TGTGCCAGCAGTGTTATACTAGCGGGAGCAGCCTACAATGAGCAGTTCTTC. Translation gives CASSVILAGAAYNEQFF.

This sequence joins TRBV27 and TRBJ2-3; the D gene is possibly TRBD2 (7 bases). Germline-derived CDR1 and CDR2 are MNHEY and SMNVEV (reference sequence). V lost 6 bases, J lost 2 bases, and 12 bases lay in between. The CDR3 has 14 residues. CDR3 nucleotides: TGTGCCAGCAGCATTCGGGGGGCCACAGATACGCAGTATTTT. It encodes CASSIRGATDTQYF.